The text below deals with one T cell receptor (beta chain). There were likely unrecorded immune exposures, though donors were nominally healthy when sampled. This sample is drawn from a study of cytomegalovirus exposure and HLA in healthy donors. Use of 60 Vbeta and 13 Jbeta primers characterized the PCR. TCRdb's table, derived via immunoSEQ multiplex PCR, lists solely in-frame clones and lacks some. This sample has under 45,000 clones, with about 60% found just once. The V and J ends lost 8 bases and 2 bases respectively, with 14 bases between them. The CDR3 contains 14 residues. Germline V lookup: CDR1 WNHNN, CDR2 SYGVQD (reference sequence).

The chain employs TRBV10-1 and TRBJ2-3, with D perhaps matching TRBD2 (6 bases). The receptor's source is a human donor in good health. The sequenced sample consisted of PBMCs. DNA of the CDR3: TGCGCCAGCTCCCGCGGGGCCTACACAGATACGCAGTATTTT. Translating gives CASSRGAYTDTQYF.